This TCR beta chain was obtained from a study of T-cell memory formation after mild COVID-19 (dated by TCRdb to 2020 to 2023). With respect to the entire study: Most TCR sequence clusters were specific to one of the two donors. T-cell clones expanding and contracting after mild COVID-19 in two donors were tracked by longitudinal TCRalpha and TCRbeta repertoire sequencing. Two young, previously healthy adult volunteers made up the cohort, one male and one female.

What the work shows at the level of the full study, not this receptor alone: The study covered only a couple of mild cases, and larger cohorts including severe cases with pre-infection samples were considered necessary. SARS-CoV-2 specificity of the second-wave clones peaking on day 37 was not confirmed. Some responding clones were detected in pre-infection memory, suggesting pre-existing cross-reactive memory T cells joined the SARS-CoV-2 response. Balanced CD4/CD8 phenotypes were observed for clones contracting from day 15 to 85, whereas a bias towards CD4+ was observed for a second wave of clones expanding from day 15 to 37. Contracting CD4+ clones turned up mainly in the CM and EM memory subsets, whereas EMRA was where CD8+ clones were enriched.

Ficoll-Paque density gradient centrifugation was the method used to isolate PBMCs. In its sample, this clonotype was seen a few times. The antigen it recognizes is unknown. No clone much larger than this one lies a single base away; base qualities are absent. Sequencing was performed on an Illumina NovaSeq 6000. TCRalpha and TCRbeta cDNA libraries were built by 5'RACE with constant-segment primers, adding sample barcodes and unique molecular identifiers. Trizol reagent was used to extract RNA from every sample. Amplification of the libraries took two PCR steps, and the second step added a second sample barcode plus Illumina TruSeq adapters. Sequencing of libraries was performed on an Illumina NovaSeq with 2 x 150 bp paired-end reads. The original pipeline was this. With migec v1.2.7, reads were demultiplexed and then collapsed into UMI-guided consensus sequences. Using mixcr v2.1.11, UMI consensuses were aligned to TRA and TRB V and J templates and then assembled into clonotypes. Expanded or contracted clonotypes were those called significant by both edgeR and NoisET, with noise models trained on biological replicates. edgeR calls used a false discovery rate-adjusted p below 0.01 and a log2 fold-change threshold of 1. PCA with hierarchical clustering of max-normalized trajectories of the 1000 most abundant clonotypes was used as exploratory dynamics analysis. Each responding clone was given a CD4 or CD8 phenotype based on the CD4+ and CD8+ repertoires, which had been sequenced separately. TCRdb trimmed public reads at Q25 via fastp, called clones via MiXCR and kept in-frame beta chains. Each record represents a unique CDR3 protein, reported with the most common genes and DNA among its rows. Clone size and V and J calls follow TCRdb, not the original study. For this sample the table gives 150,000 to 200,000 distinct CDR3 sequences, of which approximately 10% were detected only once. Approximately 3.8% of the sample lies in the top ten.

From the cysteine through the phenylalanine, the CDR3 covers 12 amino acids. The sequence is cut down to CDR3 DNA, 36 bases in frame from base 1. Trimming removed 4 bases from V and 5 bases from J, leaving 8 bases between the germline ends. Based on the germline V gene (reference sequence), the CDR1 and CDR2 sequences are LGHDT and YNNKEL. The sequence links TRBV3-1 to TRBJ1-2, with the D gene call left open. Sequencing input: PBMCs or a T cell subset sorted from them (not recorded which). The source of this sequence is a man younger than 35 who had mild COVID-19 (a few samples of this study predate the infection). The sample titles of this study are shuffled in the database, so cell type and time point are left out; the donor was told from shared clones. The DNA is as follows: TGTGCCAGCAGCCTTGGCAGTTATGGCTACACCTTC. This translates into CASSLGSYGYTF.